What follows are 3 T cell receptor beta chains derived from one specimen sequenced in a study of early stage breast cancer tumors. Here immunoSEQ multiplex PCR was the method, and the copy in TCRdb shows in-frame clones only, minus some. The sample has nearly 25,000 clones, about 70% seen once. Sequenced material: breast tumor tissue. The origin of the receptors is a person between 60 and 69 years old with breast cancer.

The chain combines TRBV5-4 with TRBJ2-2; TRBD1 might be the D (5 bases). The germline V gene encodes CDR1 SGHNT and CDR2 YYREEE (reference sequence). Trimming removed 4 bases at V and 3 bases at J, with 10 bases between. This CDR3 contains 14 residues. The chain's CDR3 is CASSLDTYTGELFF. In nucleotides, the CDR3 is TGTGCCAGCAGCCTGGACACCTACACCGGGGAGCTGTTTTTT.

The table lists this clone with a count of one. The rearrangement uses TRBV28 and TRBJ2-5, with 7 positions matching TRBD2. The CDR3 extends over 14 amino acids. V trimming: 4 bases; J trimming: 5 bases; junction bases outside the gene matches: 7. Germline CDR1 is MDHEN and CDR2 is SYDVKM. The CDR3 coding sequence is TGTGCCAGCAGTTCTGCGGGAGAGGGGGAGACCCAGTACTTC. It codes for CASSSAGEGETQYF.

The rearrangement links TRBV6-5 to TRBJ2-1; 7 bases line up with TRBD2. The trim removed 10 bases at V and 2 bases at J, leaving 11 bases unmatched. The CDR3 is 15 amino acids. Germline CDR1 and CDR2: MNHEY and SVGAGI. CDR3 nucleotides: TGTGCCACCTGGGTGGGACTACACACCTACAATGAGCAGTTCTTC. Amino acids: CATWVGLHTYNEQFF.